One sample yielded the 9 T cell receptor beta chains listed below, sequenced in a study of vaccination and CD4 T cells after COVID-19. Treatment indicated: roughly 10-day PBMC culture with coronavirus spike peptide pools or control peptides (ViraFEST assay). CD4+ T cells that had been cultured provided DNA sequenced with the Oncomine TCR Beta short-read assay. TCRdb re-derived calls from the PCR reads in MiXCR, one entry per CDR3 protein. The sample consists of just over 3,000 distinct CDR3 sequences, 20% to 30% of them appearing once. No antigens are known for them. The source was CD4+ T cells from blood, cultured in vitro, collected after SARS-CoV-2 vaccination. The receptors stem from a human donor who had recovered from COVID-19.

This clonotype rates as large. CDR3 region: CASSQDRKGYTF. The CDR3 nucleotides read TGTGCCAGCAGCCAAGACCGAAAGGGCTACACCTTC. V gene TRBV7-2 combines with J gene TRBJ1-2; D uncertain. V was shortened by 5 bases and J by 8 bases, with 12 bases between the two germline ends. CDR3 size: 12 residues. The germline V gene encodes CDR1 SGHTA and CDR2 FQGNSA.

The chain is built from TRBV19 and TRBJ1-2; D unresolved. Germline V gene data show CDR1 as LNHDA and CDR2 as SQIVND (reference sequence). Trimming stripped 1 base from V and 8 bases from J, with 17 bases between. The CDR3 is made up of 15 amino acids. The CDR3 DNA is TGTGCCAGTAGTATAGCGATGGCAGCTAAATGGGGCTACACCTTC. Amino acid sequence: CASSIAMAAKWGYTF.

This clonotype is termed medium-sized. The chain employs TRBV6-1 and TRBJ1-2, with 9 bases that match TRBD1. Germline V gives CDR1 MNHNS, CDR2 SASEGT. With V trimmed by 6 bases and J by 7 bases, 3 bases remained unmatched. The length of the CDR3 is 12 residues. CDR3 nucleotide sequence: TGTGCCAGCAGACAGGGGGCGTTTGGCTACACCTTC. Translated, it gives CASRQGAFGYTF.

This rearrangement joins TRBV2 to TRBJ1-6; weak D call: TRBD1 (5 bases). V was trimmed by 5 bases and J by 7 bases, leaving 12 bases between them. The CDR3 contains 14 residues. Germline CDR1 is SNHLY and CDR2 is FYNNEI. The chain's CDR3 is CASSRREGNSPLHF. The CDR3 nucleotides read TGTGCCAGCAGTCGCAGGGAAGGGAATTCACCCCTCCACTTT.

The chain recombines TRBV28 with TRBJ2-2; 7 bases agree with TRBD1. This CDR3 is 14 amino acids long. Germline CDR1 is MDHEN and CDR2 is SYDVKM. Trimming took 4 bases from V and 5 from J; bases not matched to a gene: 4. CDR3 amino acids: CASSWGQTTGELFF. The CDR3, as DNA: TGTGCCAGCAGTTGGGGACAGACTACCGGGGAGCTGTTTTTT.

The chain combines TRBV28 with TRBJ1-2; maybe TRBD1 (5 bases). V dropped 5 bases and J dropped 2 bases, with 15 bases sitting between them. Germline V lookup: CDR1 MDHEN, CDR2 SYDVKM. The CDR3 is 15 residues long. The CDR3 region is CASSPPGRINYGYTF. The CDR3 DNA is TGTGCCAGCAGTCCACCGGGACGCATAAACTATGGCTACACCTTC.

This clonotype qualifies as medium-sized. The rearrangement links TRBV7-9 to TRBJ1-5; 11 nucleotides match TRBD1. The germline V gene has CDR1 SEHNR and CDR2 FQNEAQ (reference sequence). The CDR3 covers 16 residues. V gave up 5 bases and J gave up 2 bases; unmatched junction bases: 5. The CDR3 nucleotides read TGTGCCAGCAGCCGGGACAGGGGGGTTGGCAATCAGCCCCAGCATTTT. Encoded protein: CASSRDRGVGNQPQHF.

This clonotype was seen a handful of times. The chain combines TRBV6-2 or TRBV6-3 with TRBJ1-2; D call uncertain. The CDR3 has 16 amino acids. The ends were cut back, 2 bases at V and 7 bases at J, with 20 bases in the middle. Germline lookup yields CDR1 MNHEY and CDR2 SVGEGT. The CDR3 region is CASSYLRADQRGGYTF. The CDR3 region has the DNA TGTGCCAGCAGTTACCTTCGGGCAGACCAGCGGGGTGGCTACACCTTC.

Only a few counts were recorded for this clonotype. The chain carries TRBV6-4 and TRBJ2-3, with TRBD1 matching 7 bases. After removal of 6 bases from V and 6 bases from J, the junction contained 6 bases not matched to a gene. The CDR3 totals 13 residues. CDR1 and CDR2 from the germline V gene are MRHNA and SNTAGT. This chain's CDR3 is CASSRTGEDTQYF. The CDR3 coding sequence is TGTGCCAGCAGCCGAACAGGGGAGGATACGCAGTATTTT.